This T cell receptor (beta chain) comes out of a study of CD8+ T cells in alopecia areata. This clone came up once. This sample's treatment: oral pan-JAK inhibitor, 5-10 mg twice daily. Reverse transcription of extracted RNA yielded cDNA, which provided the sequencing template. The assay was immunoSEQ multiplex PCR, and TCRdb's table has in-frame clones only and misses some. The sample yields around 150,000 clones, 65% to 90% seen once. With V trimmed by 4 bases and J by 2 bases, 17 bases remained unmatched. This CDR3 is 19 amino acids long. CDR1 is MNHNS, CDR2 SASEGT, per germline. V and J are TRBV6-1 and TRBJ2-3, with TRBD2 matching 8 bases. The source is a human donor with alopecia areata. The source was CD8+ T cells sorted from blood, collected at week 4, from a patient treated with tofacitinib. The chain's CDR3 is CASSAHPVLGGGSTDTQYF. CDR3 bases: TGTGCCAGCAGTGCCCACCCCGTGCTAGGCGGGGGGTCCACAGATACGCAGTATTTT.